The next 5 T cell receptor beta chains were all read from a single sample in a study of shared clonotypes between healthy human individuals. The table came from immunoSEQ multiplex PCR; TCRdb's copy has only in-frame clones and leaves some out. The sample yields 650,000 to 700,000 clones, roughly 87% seen once. What was sequenced was memory CD8+ T cells from PBMCs. Subset noted: CD45RO+ cells pooled with CCR7-negative TemRA cells. Receptor source: a man younger than 30 in good health. Some clones in this sample may be carry-over from other donors' samples.

This chain uses TRBV28 with TRBJ2-1, with 7 positions matching TRBD2. V gave up 3 bases and J gave up 4 bases; unmatched junction bases: 9. This CDR3 comprises 16 residues. Germline assignment: CDR1 MDHEN and CDR2 SYDVKM. The CDR3 loop reads CASSLGGTPPYNEQFF. In nucleotides, the CDR3 is TGTGCCAGCAGTTTGGGGGGGACTCCTCCTTACAATGAGCAGTTCTTC.

This sequence joins TRBV7-2 and TRBJ2-1, with 9 bases aligning to TRBD1. The V and J ends lost 4 bases and 8 bases, in that order; junction bases with no gene match: 9. This CDR3 region has 15 residues. Germline V gives CDR1 SGHTA, CDR2 FQGNSA. CDR3 in amino acids: CASSWSRDRVYEQFF. The CDR3 DNA sequence: TGTGCCAGCAGCTGGTCCAGGGACAGGGTCTATGAGCAGTTCTTC.

The chain recombines TRBV5-1 with TRBJ1-2, with a tentative D call TRBD1 (6 bases). The CDR3 covers 15 residues. The germline V and J ends were trimmed by 0 bases and 6 bases, with 15 bases remaining between them. In germline, CDR1 is SGHRS, CDR2 YFSETQ. Here the CDR3 reads CASSLDGRGINGYTF. The DNA of the CDR3 is TGCGCCAGCAGCTTGGATGGCAGGGGAATAAATGGCTACACCTTC. Full variable domain (outside the CDR3, taken from reference TRBV5-1 and TRBJ1-2): KAGVTQTPRYLIKTRGQQVTLSCSPISGHRSVSWYQQTPGQGLQFLFEYFSETQRNKGNFPGRFSGRQFSNSRSEMNVSTLELGDSALYLCASSLDGRGINGYTFGSGTRLTVV.

The genes are TRBV30 and TRBJ1-1, with D unclear. V dropped 0 bases and J dropped 5 bases, with 10 bases sitting between them. The length of the CDR3 is 13 residues. Germline CDR1 and CDR2: GTSNPN and SVGIG (reference sequence). This CDR3 is CAWSVSSATEAFF. The CDR3 DNA is TGTGCCTGGAGTGTATCTTCGGCAACTGAAGCTTTCTTT.

The chain couples TRBV7-9 to TRBJ2-2, with D unresolved. Germline CDR1 reads SEHNR; CDR2 reads FQNEAQ (reference sequence). This CDR3 contains 13 residues. Trimming took 4 bases from V and 4 from J, leaving 7 bases between them. The CDR3 sequence is CASSSVSTGELFF. For the CDR3, the DNA is TGTGCCAGCAGCTCGGTGAGCACCGGGGAGCTGTTTTTT.